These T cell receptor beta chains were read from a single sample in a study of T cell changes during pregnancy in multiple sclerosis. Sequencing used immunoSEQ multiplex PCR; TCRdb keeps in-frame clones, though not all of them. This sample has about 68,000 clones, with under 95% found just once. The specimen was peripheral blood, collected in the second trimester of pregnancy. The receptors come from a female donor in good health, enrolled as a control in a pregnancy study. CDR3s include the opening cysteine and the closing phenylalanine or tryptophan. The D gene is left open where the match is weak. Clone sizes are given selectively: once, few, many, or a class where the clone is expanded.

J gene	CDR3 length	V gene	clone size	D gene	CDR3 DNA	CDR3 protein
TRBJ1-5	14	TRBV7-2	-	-	TGTGCCAGCAGCTTAGGTCGGGGAAATCAGCCCCAGCATTTT	CASSLGRGNQPQHF
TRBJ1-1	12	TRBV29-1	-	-	TGCAGCGTTGCCGGGGGGAACACTGAAGCTTTCTTT	CSVAGGNTEAFF
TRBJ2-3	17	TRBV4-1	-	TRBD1	TGCGCCAGCAGCCAGTACCCCGGACAGGGGGGCACAGATACGCAGTATTTT	CASSQYPGQGGTDTQYF
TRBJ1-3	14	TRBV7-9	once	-	TGTGCCAGCAGCTTAGCAGGCGGTGGAAACACCATATATTTT	CASSLAGGGNTIYF
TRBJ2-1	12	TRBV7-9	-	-	TGTGCTGGTAGCGTCTCCTACAATGAGCAGTTCTTC	CAGSVSYNEQFF
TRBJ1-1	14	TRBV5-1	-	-	TGCGCCAGCAGCCTTACATGGTTGAACACTGAAGCTTTCTTT	CASSLTWLNTEAFF
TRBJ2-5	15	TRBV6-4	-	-	TGTGCCAGCAGTGACTCGGGAGGCCCTCAAGAGACCCAGTACTTC	CASSDSGGPQETQYF
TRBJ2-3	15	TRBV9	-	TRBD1	TGTGCCAGCAGCGAGAGACAGGGGGGCACAGATACGCAGTATTTT	CASSERQGGTDTQYF
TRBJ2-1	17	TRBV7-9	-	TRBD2	TGTGCCAGCAGCTTAGAACTTACTAGCGGGAGGGGTAATGAGCAGTTCTTC	CASSLELTSGRGNEQFF
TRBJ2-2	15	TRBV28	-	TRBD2	TGTGCCAGCAGTTTCTCTAGCGGGAGTACCGGGGAGCTGTTTTTT	CASSFSSGSTGELFF
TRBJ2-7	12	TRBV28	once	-	TGTGCCAGCAGTTTTGAAGGGAGAGTCCAGTACTTC	CASSFEGRVQYF
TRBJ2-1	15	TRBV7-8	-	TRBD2	TGTGCCAGCAGGATAGCGGGCGGCTCCTACAATGAGCAGTTCTTC	CASRIAGGSYNEQFF